A selection of T cell receptor beta chains follows, all from one sample in a study of blood T cells in healthy people across ages. From the 5' RACE reads, TCRdb called clonotypes with MiXCR, one entry per CDR3 protein. The repertoire consists of about 800,000 distinct CDR3 sequences, with about half occurring once and the leading ten covering roughly 18%. Sequencing was performed on blood. The origin of the receptors is a man aged 80 or over in good health. CDR3s include the opening cysteine and the closing phenylalanine or tryptophan. Clone size is given for some rows only: seen once, a few or many times, or a class if the clone is expanded.

V,size,J,CDR3
TRBV29-1,NA,TRBJ1-2,CSVEVGYGYTF
TRBV5-1,NA,TRBJ1-5,CASSLGDREGQPQHF
TRBV29-1,many,TRBJ2-1,CSVAGTSGRVGEQFF
TRBV28,NA,TRBJ2-7,CASRKAGGSSYEQYF
TRBV24-1,NA,TRBJ2-1,CATSATGYEQFF
TRBV20-1,NA,TRBJ2-7,CSAAGETSGTYEQYF
TRBV12-3/TRBV12-4,NA,TRBJ2-3,CASGPSRSLDMQYF
TRBV28,NA,TRBJ2-1,CASTRLAGSYNEQFF
TRBV12-3/TRBV12-4,NA,TRBJ2-3,CASSPTSDGSDTQYF
TRBV10-3,many,TRBJ2-7,CATGQNAEAYEQYF
TRBV4-2,NA,TRBJ2-1,CASSPRPASSYNEQFF
TRBV15,NA,TRBJ2-5,CATSMGLAGQETQYF
TRBV25-1,few,TRBJ2-5,CASSSPGLANQETQYF
TRBV27,few,TRBJ2-3,CASAARTDTQYF
TRBV20-1,many,TRBJ2-3,CSARKRSGRTDTQYF
TRBV18,NA,TRBJ2-1,CASSPPAGGEDEQFF
TRBV29-1,NA,TRBJ2-1,CSVAGASNEQFF
TRBV29-1,few,TRBJ2-7,CSVHDRGPSYEQYF
TRBV5-1,few,TRBJ2-5,CASSYISQNEQYF
TRBV5-6,NA,TRBJ2-3,CACSLGLAERADTQYF